Listed here are 13 T cell receptor beta chains from one sample, sequenced in a study of blood T cells in healthy people across ages. Then a second PCR, running roughly 7 to 11 cycles, was carried out with a sample-barcoded 5' primer and a J-beta primer mix. TCRdb reprocessed the 5' RACE reads via MiXCR and lists one record per CDR3 protein. The table has 800,000 to 1,300,000 distinct CDR3 sequences, under 30% seen once; the top ten hold around 0.7%. The same sample was also studied in work on T cells of mothers and their children.

The sample taken for sequencing was blood. The receptors originated from a girl aged 2-10 years in good health.

This sequence joins TRBV5-1 and TRBJ2-7; 7 bases agree with TRBD1. The CDR3 has 17 residues. Germline V gene sequence: CDR1 SGHRS, CDR2 YFSETQ. The ends lost 6 bases at V and 4 bases at J; junction bases unmatched: 19. The CDR3 is CASTDRLSSLGSYEQYF. The CDR3 DNA follows: TGCGCCAGCACGGACAGGCTCTCCTCCTTAGGGAGTTACGAGCAGTACTTC.

This clonotype was seen a handful of times. V usage is TRBV5-1 and J usage is TRBJ1-1; D ambiguous. Looked up from germline, CDR1 is SGHRS and CDR2 is YFSETQ. The CDR3 has 15 amino acids. V was trimmed by 7 bases and J by 10 bases, leaving 26 bases between them. CDR3 loop: CASPIDLWRDYVAFF. As DNA, the CDR3 is TGCGCCAGCCCAATCGATCTGTGGCGGGATTACGTAGCTTTCTTT.

This clonotype showed up just once. V usage is TRBV12-3 or TRBV12-4 and J usage is TRBJ2-5; perhaps TRBD1 as D (6 bases). With the DNA end fitting TRBJ2-1 better, the J assignment may be wrong. The CDR3 is 15 residues long. The CDR3 bases are TGTGCCAGCAGTTTAATCGGACAGATCTACAATGAGCAGTTCTTC. Translation: CASSLIGQIYNEQFF.

This chain joins TRBV13 and TRBJ1-2, with D unresolved. CDR1 is PRHDT, CDR2 FYEKMQ, per germline (reference sequence). V lost 1 base and J lost 6, with 6 bases in between. The CDR3 runs 12 residues. In nucleotides, the CDR3 is TGTGCCAGCAGCTTAGAGAGTGATGGCTACACCTTC. Protein: CASSLESDGYTF.

On this clonotype itself: The junction shows a germline mismatch at one end, possibly a read error. This chain links TRBV3-1 with TRBJ2-2; 10 bases match TRBD2. Germline values: CDR1 LGHDT, CDR2 YNNKEL (reference sequence). This CDR3 spans 16 amino acids. CDR3 amino acids: CASSRGLAENAGELIF. CDR3 DNA sequence: TGTGCCAGCAGCCGTGGACTAGCGGAGAACGCCGGGGAGCTGATTTTT. Supplemented by reference TRBV3-1 and TRBJ2-2, the full variable domain reads DTAVSQTPKYLVTQMGNDKSIKCEQNLGHDTMYWYKQDSKKFLKIMFSYNNKELIINETVPNRFSPKSPDKAHLNLHINSLELGDSAVYFCASSRGLAENAGELIFGEGSRLTVL.

The chain employs TRBV6-5 and TRBJ1-3; possible D gene TRBD1, 6 bases. Trimming shortened V by 2 bases and J by 4 bases, and 6 bases separated the two germline ends. From germline, CDR1 is MNHEY and CDR2 SVGAGI. This CDR3 has 13 residues. The CDR3 reads CASSYGQGNTIYF. DNA of the CDR3: TGTGCCAGCAGTTACGGACAGGGAAACACCATATATTTT.

This clonotype was seen a few times. The V and J genes are TRBV11-3 and TRBJ2-6; D is ambiguous. The length of the CDR3 is 15 residues. The germline V gene encodes CDR1 SGHNT and CDR2 YENEEA. V lost 4 bases, J lost 1 base, and 8 bases lay in between. CDR3 region: CASSSRHSGANVLTF. The CDR3 bases are TGTGCCAGCAGCTCACGCCATTCTGGGGCCAACGTCCTGACTTTC.

This clonotype came up a few times. The chain uses TRBV7-9 and TRBJ2-1; D is undetermined. V gave up 6 bases and J gave up 5 bases, with 17 bases separating them. Germline-derived CDR1 and CDR2 are SEHNR and FQNEAQ (reference sequence). CDR3 length equals 15 residues. The CDR3 sequence: CASSSIEAPDNEQFF. CDR3 nucleotides: TGTGCCAGCAGTTCCATTGAGGCACCAGACAATGAGCAGTTCTTC. The full variable domain, in which reference TRBV7-9 and TRBJ2-1 provide the parts outside the CDR3, is DTGVSQNPRHKITKRGQNVTFRCDPISEHNRLYWYRQTLGQGPEFLTYFQNEAQLEKSRLLSDRFSAERPKGSFSTLEIQRTEQGDSAMYLCASSSIEAPDNEQFFGPGTRLTVL.

This clonotype was seen a handful of times. The chain is built from TRBV2 and TRBJ1-2, with TRBD1 matching over 8 bases. This CDR3 is 14 amino acids long. Trimming removed 5 bases from V and 5 bases from J; junction bases left unmatched: 7. Germline V gives CDR1 SNHLY, CDR2 FYNNEI. The DNA of the CDR3 is TGTGCCAGCAGTACGGGACAGGACGCTTATGGCTACACCTTC. It is translated as CASSTGQDAYGYTF.

The J gene is TRBJ2-5, the V gene TRBV7-2; D is uncertain. From germline, CDR1 is SGHTA and CDR2 FQGNSA. The ends were cut back, 6 bases at V and 7 bases at J, with 24 bases in the middle. The CDR3 contains 16 residues. The CDR3 DNA reads as TGTGCCAGCAGTACCCGCAGAGCTCCCGCGGTGGGGACCCAGTACTTC. Its protein product is CASSTRRAPAVGTQYF.

V gene TRBV29-1 combines with J gene TRBJ2-7, with TRBD2 identical over 7 bases. Per the germline V gene, CDR1 is SQVTM and CDR2 is ANQGSEA. J gave up 2 bases and V 1 base, and 11 bases lay outside the gene matches. The CDR3 length is 16 residues. This chain's CDR3 is CSVEVEGSGATYEQYF. The CDR3 DNA is TGCAGCGTTGAAGTGGAAGGGAGCGGGGCCACCTACGAGCAGTACTTC.

V usage is TRBV18 and J usage is TRBJ2-7; 8 bases fit TRBD2. TRBJ2-1 matches the DNA end more closely, so the J call is doubtful. The CDR3 has 14 amino acids. Germline V CDR1 and CDR2: KGHSH, LQKENI. CDR3 residues: CASSRSGGANEQFF. The CDR3 DNA sequence: TGTGCCAGCTCACGGAGCGGGGGAGCCAATGAGCAGTTCTTC.

As concerns this clonotype: One end of the junction varies from germline; a read error may be responsible. The chain links TRBV28 to TRBJ1-3; the D gene is possibly TRBD1 (5 bases). This CDR3 contains 15 residues. Germline assignment: CDR1 MDHEN and CDR2 SYDVKM. CDR3 sequence: CAGSSSGSSGNTIYF. Written as DNA, the CDR3 is TGTGCCGGCAGTTCCTCAGGGAGCTCTGGAAACACCATATATTTT.